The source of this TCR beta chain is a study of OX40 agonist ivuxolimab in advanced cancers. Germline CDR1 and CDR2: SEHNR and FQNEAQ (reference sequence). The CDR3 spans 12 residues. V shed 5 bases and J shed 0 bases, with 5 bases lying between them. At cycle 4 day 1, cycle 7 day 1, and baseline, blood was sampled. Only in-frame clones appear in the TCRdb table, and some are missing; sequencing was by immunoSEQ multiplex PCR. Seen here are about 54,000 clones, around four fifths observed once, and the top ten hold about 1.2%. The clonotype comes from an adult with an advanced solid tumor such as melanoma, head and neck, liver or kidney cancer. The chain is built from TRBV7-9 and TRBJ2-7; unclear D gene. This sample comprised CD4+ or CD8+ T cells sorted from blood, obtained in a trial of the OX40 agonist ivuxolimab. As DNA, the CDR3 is TGTGCCAGCAGCCCTTCCTCCTACGAGCAGTACTTC. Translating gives CASSPSSYEQYF.